The rows below give T cell receptor beta chains drawn from one sample of a study of T cell responses to AZD1222 COVID-19 vaccine. Data came from immunoSEQ multiplex PCR; TCRdb stores just in-frame clones and leaves some out. The sample yields 110,000 to 150,000 clones, over 85% seen once. Specimen: peripheral blood, collected on day 0 of AZD1222 vaccination. The receptor source for this set is an adult in good health. CDR3s include the opening cysteine and the closing phenylalanine or tryptophan. A D gene is named only where the DNA matches it firmly. Only part of the rows carry a size: once, few, many, or a class if the clone is expanded.

V gene	clone size	D gene	J gene	CDR3 protein	CDR3 DNA
TRBV6-2/TRBV6-3	-	-	TRBJ2-3	CASSYAPGTQYF	TGTGCCAGCAGTTACGCCCCGGGCACGCAGTATTTT
TRBV10-3	-	-	TRBJ1-2	CAISEEAGPYGYTF	TGTGCCATCAGTGAAGAGGCAGGGCCCTATGGCTACACCTTC
TRBV7-3	-	-	TRBJ2-1	CASSLGWGYNEQFF	TGTGCCAGCAGCTTAGGGTGGGGCTACAATGAGCAGTTCTTC
TRBV4-2	once	TRBD2	TRBJ2-1	CASSQTGTSGHNEQFF	TGTGCCAGCAGCCAAACCGGGACTAGCGGCCACAATGAGCAGTTCTTC
TRBV4-1	-	TRBD1	TRBJ1-6	CASSLDRGNSPLHF	TGCGCCAGCAGCCTCGACAGGGGAAATTCACCCCTCCACTTT
TRBV6-2/TRBV6-3	-	-	TRBJ2-7	CASSIRSIYEQYF	TGTGCCAGCAGCATTAGAAGTATTTACGAGCAGTACTTC
TRBV28	-	-	TRBJ1-5	CASTLGGGLLQPQHF	TGTGCCAGCACTTTAGGCGGGGGGCTGCTTCAGCCCCAGCATTTT
TRBV6-1	-	TRBD1	TRBJ1-5	CASSEWLGTANQPQHF	TGTGCCAGCAGTGAATGGCTGGGGACAGCAAATCAGCCCCAGCATTTT
TRBV30	-	-	TRBJ1-3	CAWSSGSGIQNTIYF	TGTGCCTGGAGCTCGGGATCTGGGATCCAAAACACCATATATTTT
TRBV6-7	once	-	TRBJ1-3	CASGWGRRVSGNTIYF	TGTGCCAGCGGTTGGGGTAGGAGAGTCTCTGGAAACACCATATATTTT
TRBV19	once	TRBD1	TRBJ2-7	CASSIGQGYEQYF	TGTGCCAGTAGTATCGGACAGGGCTACGAGCAGTACTTC
TRBV6-5	-	TRBD1	TRBJ1-3	CASRANRGSGNTIYF	TGTGCCAGCAGGGCCAACAGGGGGTCCGGAAACACCATATATTTT
TRBV5-1	-	-	TRBJ2-2	CASSPLRQGQGTGELFF	TGCGCCAGCAGCCCCCTGAGGCAGGGCCAGGGGACCGGGGAGCTGTTTTTT
TRBV9	-	TRBD2	TRBJ2-7	CASSVLAGGLDEQYF	TGTGCCAGCAGCGTCTTAGCGGGAGGGCTTGACGAGCAGTACTTC
TRBV6-2/TRBV6-3	-	-	TRBJ2-6	CASSYWAGGNGANVLTF	TGTGCCAGCAGTTATTGGGCAGGGGGGAATGGGGCCAACGTCCTGACTTTC
TRBV5-6	-	-	TRBJ2-2	CASSLGMVARNTGELFF	TGTGCCAGCAGCTTGGGGATGGTAGCGCGGAACACCGGGGAGCTGTTTTTT
TRBV19	-	-	TRBJ1-4	CASSIEASFNEKLFF	TGTGCCAGTAGTATAGAGGCCAGCTTCAATGAAAAACTGTTTTTT
TRBV30	-	-	TRBJ1-5	CAWTADKSNQPQHF	TGTGCCTGGACGGCCGACAAAAGCAATCAGCCCCAGCATTTT
TRBV6-5	once	-	TRBJ1-1	CASRRQMNTEAFF	TGTGCCAGCAGGAGACAGATGAACACTGAAGCTTTCTTT
TRBV6-5	-	-	TRBJ1-1	CASGSSRANTEAFF	TGTGCCAGCGGGAGCAGCCGGGCGAACACTGAAGCTTTCTTT
TRBV7-9	-	-	TRBJ2-7	CASSLAGLISSYEQYF	TGTGCCAGCAGCTTAGCGGGGCTTATTAGCTCCTACGAGCAGTACTTC
TRBV5-1	-	-	TRBJ1-4	CASSIGLLGGYEKLFF	TGCGCCAGCAGCATCGGGCTCTTGGGGGGCTATGAAAAACTGTTTTTT
TRBV9	-	-	TRBJ2-1	CASSPLGIAAYNEQFF	TGTGCCAGCAGCCCTCTCGGGATAGCGGCCTACAATGAGCAGTTCTTC
TRBV7-2	-	-	TRBJ2-1	CASSFRGTSRVEQFF	TGTGCCAGCAGCTTTAGAGGGACCAGCAGGGTGGAGCAGTTCTTC
TRBV19	-	-	TRBJ1-1	CASSIGREGTEAFF	TGTGCCAGTAGTATAGGCAGGGAGGGCACTGAAGCTTTCTTT
TRBV29-1	-	-	TRBJ1-5	CSVSFTGVGDQPQHF	TGCAGCGTTTCCTTTACGGGGGTCGGGGATCAGCCCCAGCATTTT
TRBV4-1	-	TRBD1	TRBJ1-2	CASRQGAHGYTF	TGCGCCAGCAGACAGGGGGCGCACGGCTACACCTTC
TRBV11-2	-	-	TRBJ2-7	CASSLGVGRAYEQYF	TGTGCCAGCAGCTTAGGCGTGGGACGGGCCTACGAGCAGTACTTC
TRBV7-6	-	TRBD1	TRBJ2-7	CASSLRTGGRDEQYF	TGTGCCAGCAGCTTAAGGACAGGGGGTCGCGACGAGCAGTACTTC
TRBV19	-	-	TRBJ2-3	CASSTGHSTDTQYF	TGTGCCAGTAGTACGGGACATAGCACAGATACGCAGTATTTT
TRBV10-3	few	-	TRBJ1-1	CAISSNFEGTEAFF	TGTGCCATCAGCTCTAACTTTGAGGGGACTGAAGCTTTCTTT
TRBV28	-	-	TRBJ2-3	CASSIDTSTDTQYF	TGTGCCAGCAGTATCGACACCTCCACAGATACGCAGTATTTT
TRBV20-1	-	TRBD2	TRBJ2-1	CSASWAGGPSNEQFF	TGCAGTGCCAGTTGGGCGGGAGGGCCGTCAAATGAGCAGTTCTTC
TRBV11-3	-	TRBD2	TRBJ2-7	CASSLRLAGYYEQYF	TGTGCCAGCAGCTTAAGATTAGCGGGGTACTACGAGCAGTACTTC
TRBV9	-	TRBD2	TRBJ2-1	CASSAGTSMNEQFF	TGTGCCAGCAGCGCCGGGACTAGTATGAATGAGCAGTTCTTC
TRBV28	-	-	TRBJ1-4	CASSFHRTSNEKLFF	TGTGCCAGCAGTTTCCACAGGACCTCTAATGAAAAACTGTTTTTT
TRBV28	few	-	TRBJ2-5	CASSLTGRDEETQYF	TGTGCCAGCAGTTTAACAGGTCGGGACGAAGAGACCCAGTACTTC
TRBV4-1	-	-	TRBJ2-7	CANTIETSYEQYF	TGCGCCAATACAATAGAAACATCCTACGAGCAGTACTTC
TRBV30	-	TRBD1	TRBJ1-1	CAWSRQGSRNTEAFF	TGTGCCTGGAGTCGACAGGGGAGTCGGAACACTGAAGCTTTCTTT
TRBV6-5	-	-	TRBJ2-5	CASSRQGAQETQYF	TGTGCCAGCAGTCGCCAAGGGGCTCAGGAGACCCAGTACTTC
TRBV30	-	-	TRBJ1-2	CAWRGRGMGYTF	TGTGCCTGGAGGGGCAGGGGAATGGGCTACACCTTC
TRBV28	-	TRBD2	TRBJ2-7	CASSPAGLLTAYEQYF	TGTGCCAGCAGCCCCGCGGGACTACTTACTGCCTACGAGCAGTACTTC
TRBV7-2	few	-	TRBJ2-3	CASSLVSRSDTQYF	TGTGCCAGCAGCTTAGTTAGCAGATCAGATACGCAGTATTTT
TRBV29-1	-	-	TRBJ2-1	CSVEVEFNEQFF	TGCAGCGTTGAAGTGGAGTTTAATGAGCAGTTCTTC
TRBV4-3	-	-	TRBJ2-7	CASSPSKASYEQYF	TGCGCCAGCAGCCCTTCGAAGGCTTCCTACGAGCAGTACTTC